This T cell receptor beta chain appears in the sequencing data of a study of cytomegalovirus exposure and HLA in healthy donors. Study observations and caveats: Upon later analysis, TCR association rates were observed to vary by HLA locus, being highest for DRB1 and lowest for HLA-C. Overall, around 150 TCR beta chains were annotated as cytomegalovirus-associated.

The V end lost 2 bases, the J end lost 7 bases, and 15 bases lay between the germline ends. CDR3 size: 15 residues. Germline V gene sequence: CDR1 ENHRY, CDR2 SYGVKD. Primers included in the PCR were 60 Vbeta and 13 Jbeta primers. Per the authors' pipeline: In a later analysis, the count reached roughly 80 million unique TCR beta chains, with about 10 million shared. Sequenced by immunoSEQ multiplex PCR; TCRdb stores in-frame clones only, minus some. That table gives V, J and clone size, and the DNA gave D and trimming. This table has over 130,000 clones, roughly 74% appearing once. In this sample, this clone turned up once. The antigen remains undetermined.

The genes are TRBV10-3 and TRBJ2-1; a possible D gene is TRBD2 (6 bases). The TCR comes from a woman aged 40 to 49 in good health and CMV-seropositive. The sample consisted of PBMCs. This chain's CDR3 is CAISEPRTNLNEQFF. CDR3 nucleotides: TGTGCCATCAGTGAGCCTCGGACTAACTTAAATGAGCAGTTCTTC.